Detailed here is one T cell receptor (beta chain). Antigen unknown. RNA was extracted from bulk tissue without any cell sorting. Newly diagnosed lung cancer patients had thoracic surgery in China, August–November 2014, without prior chemotherapy. Between the trimmed V and J ends, which lost 3 bases and 4 bases, there was a span of 15 bases. The CDR3 contains 15 residues. Three rounds of nested PCR, following a modified ARM-PCR protocol, produced the TCRbeta library. MiXCR was run by TCRdb on the multiplex PCR reads, yielding one entry per CDR3 protein. The sample lists fewer than 120,000 distinct CDR3 sequences, 75% to 90% occurring once. The data are from a study of tumor and adjacent non-tumor tissue in lung cancer. Study conclusions and caveats: Patients with more diverse tumor TCRs had worse survival.

The sequencing sample was made of lung tumor tissue. This chain joins TRBV12-3 or TRBV12-4 and TRBJ1-2; D is unclear. This receptor was obtained from a man aged 65-85 years with non-small cell lung cancer. CDR3 sequence: CASSFLTTFGYGYTF. The CDR3 DNA is TGTGCCAGCAGTTTTTTGACAACGTTTGGCTATGGCTACACCTTC.